The 22 T cell receptor beta chains listed next were all sequenced from one sample in a study of blood T cell repertoires in COVID-19. Produced via immunoSEQ multiplex PCR; TCRdb's table is partial and in-frame only. The table includes about 670,000 clones, 75% to 90% detected once. The sequenced sample was peripheral blood. Receptor source: a woman aged 18-30 years with acute or convalescent COVID-19.

The rearrangement links TRBV2 to TRBJ1-2; a weak D match, TRBD1 (5 bases). The CDR3 runs to 14 residues. Germline CDR1 reads SNHLY; CDR2 reads FYNNEI. The V gene lost 7 bases and the J gene lost 5 bases, with 17 bases spanning the gap. The CDR3 nucleotides read TGTGCCAGCAACGGACAACCCATAGGATATGGCTACACCTTC. This translates into CASNGQPIGYGYTF.

The CDR3 DNA reads TGTGCCAGCAGGCCGAGATCGAACACCGGGGAGCTGTTTTTT. This codes for CASRPRSNTGELFF. The gene calls are TRBV9 and TRBJ2-2; no clear D. Per germline, CDR1 SGDLS and CDR2 YYNGEE. The CDR3 length is 14 residues. V was cut by 5 bases and J by 0 bases, with 8 bases left in between.

The chain links TRBV27 to TRBJ1-2; 8 positions match TRBD1. The junction had 0 bases not matched to a gene; V was cut back by 6 bases and J by 0 bases. The CDR3 has 13 residues. CDR1 and CDR2 from the germline V gene are MNHEY and SMNVEV (reference sequence). CDR3 sequence (DNA): TGTGCCAGCAGCAGGGGGCCTAACTATGGCTACACCTTC. It codes for CASSRGPNYGYTF.

The V gene is TRBV2, the J gene TRBJ1-2; TRBD1 matches 8 bases. Trimming removed 8 bases from V and 6 bases from J; junction bases left unmatched: 8. Germline CDR1 and CDR2: SNHLY and FYNNEI. The CDR3 totals 13 residues. CDR3: CASSKTGEDGYTF. The CDR3 region has the DNA TGTGCCAGCTCCAAGACAGGGGAAGATGGCTACACCTTC. Supplemented by reference TRBV2 and TRBJ1-2, the full variable domain reads EPEVTQTPSHQVTQMGQEVILRCVPISNHLYFYWYRQILGQKVEFLVSFYNNEISEKSEIFDDQFSVERPDGSNFTLKIRSTKLEDSAMYFCASSKTGEDGYTFGSGTRLTVV.

The chain joins TRBV5-1 to TRBJ2-2; no firm D call. Trimming shortened V by 0 bases and J by 0 bases, and 6 bases separated the two germline ends. The CDR3 has 15 residues. Germline-derived CDR1 and CDR2 are SGHRS and YFSETQ. The CDR3 nucleotides are TGCGCCAGCAGCTTGGCGGCGGCGAACACCGGGGAGCTGTTTTTT. Translation: CASSLAAANTGELFF. Full variable domain (rest looked up from reference TRBV5-1 and TRBJ2-2): KAGVTQTPRYLIKTRGQQVTLSCSPISGHRSVSWYQQTPGQGLQFLFEYFSETQRNKGNFPGRFSGRQFSNSRSEMNVSTLELGDSALYLCASSLAAANTGELFFGEGSRLTVL.

The rearrangement links TRBV10-3 to TRBJ1-2; 9 bases align to TRBD1. Trimming removed 6 bases from V and 4 bases from J; junction bases left unmatched: 6. CDR3 length equals 14 residues. Germline lookup yields CDR1 ENHRY and CDR2 SYGVKD. The CDR3: CAIRDRGEGYGYTF. DNA of the CDR3: TGTGCCATCAGGGACAGGGGTGAGGGCTATGGCTACACCTTC.

This chain uses TRBV5-5 with TRBJ1-1; D may be TRBD1 (5 bases). Trimming took off 4 bases at V and 8 bases at J, with 12 bases between the two ends. Looked up from germline, CDR1 is SGHKS and CDR2 is YYEKEE (reference sequence). The CDR3 covers 12 residues. CDR3 residues: CASSRHGGEAFF. CDR3 DNA sequence: TGTGCCAGCAGCCGCCACGGGGGGGAAGCTTTCTTT. Complete variable domain (other parts from reference TRBV5-5 and TRBJ1-1): DAGVTQSPTHLIKTRGQQVTLRCSPISGHKSVSWYQQVLGQGPQFIFQYYEKEERGRGNFPDRFSARQFPNYSSELNVNALLLGDSALYLCASSRHGGEAFFGQGTRLTVV.

The chain joins TRBV6-6 to TRBJ1-5; perhaps TRBD1 as D (6 bases). V was clipped by 7 bases and J by 6 bases, with 13 bases between them. The CDR3 is 13 amino acids. Germline CDR1 and CDR2: MNHNY and SVGAGI (reference sequence). The CDR3, as DNA: TGTGCCAGCAAAGGGGGGGTTGGTCAGCCCCAGCATTTT. Translating gives CASKGGVGQPQHF.

About this clone itself: The same CDR3 is also encoded by other DNA sequences in this sample. The chain has TRBV20-1 and TRBJ2-7, with D perhaps matching TRBD1 (5 bases). Looked up from germline, CDR1 is DFQATT and CDR2 is SNEGSKA (reference sequence). CDR3 length: 11 residues. The germline V and J ends were trimmed by 3 bases and 3 bases, with 6 bases remaining between them. CDR3 sequence reads: CSARQGYEQYF. CDR3 nucleotide sequence: TGCAGTGCTAGGCAGGGCTACGAGCAGTACTTC.

The chain links TRBV3-1 (or the pseudogene TRBV3-2) to TRBJ1-2; 11 bases map to TRBD1. The length of the CDR3 is 15 residues. V lost 6 bases and J lost 3; bases outside the gene matches: 6. Looked up from germline, CDR1 is LGHDT and CDR2 is YNNKEL (reference sequence). The CDR3 here is CASSRDRGNYYGYTF. CDR3 sequence (DNA): TGTGCCAGCAGTAGGGACAGGGGGAACTACTATGGCTACACCTTC.

This clone was observed a handful of times. The V gene is TRBV6-2 or TRBV6-3, the J gene TRBJ2-3, with 16 bases that match TRBD2. CDR3 length: 18 amino acids. Per germline, CDR1 MNHEY and CDR2 SVGEGT. With 2 bases clipped from V and 4 bases from J, the junction kept 6 bases outside the gene matches. CDR3 DNA sequence: TGTGCCAGCAGTTACCCGGGACTAGCGGGGGGGCCGGCAGATACGCAGTATTTT. Translation: CASSYPGLAGGPADTQYF.

The chain recombines TRBV2 with TRBJ2-7; tentatively, D is TRBD2 (5 bases). Germline V lookup: CDR1 SNHLY, CDR2 FYNNEI. V was clipped by 6 bases and J by 7 bases, with 10 bases between them. This CDR3 is 11 amino acids long. In DNA, the CDR3 is TGTGCCAGCAGGATCCCGGGAGAGCAGTACTTC. Its translation is CASRIPGEQYF.

This chain links TRBV5-8 with TRBJ1-4, with D hard to call. This CDR3 comprises 16 residues. The germline V gene encodes CDR1 SGHTS and CDR2 YDEGEE. V lost 4 bases, J lost 8 bases, and 21 bases lay in between. CDR3 loop: CASSASGTAPGEKLFF. The CDR3 DNA is TGTGCCAGCAGCGCTAGTGGTACGGCCCCGGGGGAAAAACTGTTTTTT.

In this sample, this clone turned up once. Different DNA sequences within this sample yield the same CDR3. The V call is TRBV11-2, the J call TRBJ2-2, with D hard to call. Germline values: CDR1 SGHAT, CDR2 FQNNGV. This CDR3 region has 13 residues. Trimming cost V 5 bases and J 6 bases, with 10 bases left between them. The CDR3 protein is CASSPRLAGELFF. The CDR3 DNA reads as TGTGCCAGCAGCCCCCGTCTCGCCGGGGAGCTGTTTTTT.

The rearrangement links TRBV7-9 to TRBJ1-4; D gene ambiguous. V shed 7 bases and J shed 11 bases, with 14 bases lying between them. The CDR3 is 12 residues long. Germline values: CDR1 SEHNR, CDR2 FQNEAQ (reference sequence). The CDR3 here is CASTSHPGKLFF. The CDR3 DNA follows: TGTGCCAGCACATCTCACCCGGGGAAACTGTTTTTT.

The chain uses TRBV6-6 and TRBJ2-7, with TRBD2 matching over 11 bases. Germline values: CDR1 MNHNY, CDR2 SVGAGI (reference sequence). Trimming at V came to 5 bases and at J to 2 bases, leaving 5 bases not matched to a gene. This CDR3 comprises 15 residues. CDR3 in DNA: TGTGCCAGCAGTCCCCGACTAGCGGGGACCTACGAGCAGTACTTC. Its translation: CASSPRLAGTYEQYF.

The chain recombines TRBV4-3 with TRBJ1-2; D uncertain. The CDR3 is made up of 12 amino acids. V lost 0 bases, J lost 8 bases, and 7 bases lay in between. Germline values: CDR1 LGHNA, CDR2 YSLEER. CDR3 sequence reads: CASSQDRGGYTF. The CDR3 coding sequence is TGCGCCAGCAGCCAAGATCGGGGAGGCTACACCTTC.

The J gene is TRBJ1-6, the V gene TRBV7-6, with TRBD1 as a possible D gene (6 bases). This CDR3 is 16 amino acids long. Per the germline V gene, CDR1 is SGHVS and CDR2 is FNYEAQ. Trimming shortened V by 1 base and J by 6 bases, and 13 bases separated the two germline ends. This CDR3 is CASSLGSGRGNSPLHF. The CDR3 nucleotides are TGTGCCAGCAGCTTAGGGTCCGGCAGGGGTAATTCACCCCTCCACTTT.

The CDR3, as DNA: TGTGCCAGTAGTCTTAGGACAGGGGCTAACACTGAAGCTTTCTTT. Encoded protein: CASSLRTGANTEAFF. V usage is TRBV19 and J usage is TRBJ1-1; TRBD1 matches at 9 bases. Germline V gene lookup returns CDR1 LNHDA and CDR2 SQIVND (reference sequence). This CDR3 has 15 residues. V dropped 5 bases and J dropped 2; count of bases not matched to a gene: 6.

This rearrangement joins TRBV7-2 to TRBJ2-7, with D perhaps TRBD2 (7 bases). Trimming pared 2 bases from V and 3 bases from J, leaving 17 bases between. There are 16 residues in the CDR3. Germline V gives CDR1 SGHTA, CDR2 FQGNSA. CDR3 sequence (DNA): TGTGCCAGCAGCTTAATAGGCGGGGGCCAATTCTACGAGCAGTACTTC. Protein: CASSLIGGGQFYEQYF.

As to this clone: This sample includes further DNA sequences coding for the same CDR3. The chain recombines TRBV28 with TRBJ1-2; D not certain. Germline values: CDR1 MDHEN, CDR2 SYDVKM. V lost 5 bases and J lost 5, with 6 bases in between. This CDR3 spans 11 amino acids. The CDR3 DNA reads TGTGCCAGCAGTCTGAGATATGGCTACACCTTC. Translated: CASSLRYGYTF.

V and J are TRBV20-1 and TRBJ1-6; D remains ambiguous. Germline V CDR1 and CDR2: DFQATT, SNEGSKA (reference sequence). CDR3 size: 15 residues. V dropped 3 bases and J dropped 11 bases, with 20 bases sitting between them. The CDR3 bases are TGCAGTGCTAGTTCCGGGAAACCTGGTGGCGCACCCCTCCACTTT. Its translation: CSASSGKPGGAPLHF.